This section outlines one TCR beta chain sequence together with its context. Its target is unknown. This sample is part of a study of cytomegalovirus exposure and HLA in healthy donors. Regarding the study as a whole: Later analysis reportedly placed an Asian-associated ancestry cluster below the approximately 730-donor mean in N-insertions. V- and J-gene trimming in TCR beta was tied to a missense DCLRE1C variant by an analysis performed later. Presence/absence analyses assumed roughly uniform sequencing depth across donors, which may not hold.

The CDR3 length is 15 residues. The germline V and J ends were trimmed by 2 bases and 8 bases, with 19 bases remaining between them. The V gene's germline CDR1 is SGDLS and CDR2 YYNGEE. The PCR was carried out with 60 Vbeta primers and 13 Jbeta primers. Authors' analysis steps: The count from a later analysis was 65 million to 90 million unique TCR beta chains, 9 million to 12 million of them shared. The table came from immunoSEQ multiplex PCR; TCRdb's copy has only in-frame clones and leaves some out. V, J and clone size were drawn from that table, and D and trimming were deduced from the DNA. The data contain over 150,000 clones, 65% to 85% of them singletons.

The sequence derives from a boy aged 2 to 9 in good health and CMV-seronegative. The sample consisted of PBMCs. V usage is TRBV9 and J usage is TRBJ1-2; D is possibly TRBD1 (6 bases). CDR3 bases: TGTGCCAGCAGCGTCCGCAGGGGAGGGGGTTTCGGCTACACCTTC. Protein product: CASSVRRGGGFGYTF.